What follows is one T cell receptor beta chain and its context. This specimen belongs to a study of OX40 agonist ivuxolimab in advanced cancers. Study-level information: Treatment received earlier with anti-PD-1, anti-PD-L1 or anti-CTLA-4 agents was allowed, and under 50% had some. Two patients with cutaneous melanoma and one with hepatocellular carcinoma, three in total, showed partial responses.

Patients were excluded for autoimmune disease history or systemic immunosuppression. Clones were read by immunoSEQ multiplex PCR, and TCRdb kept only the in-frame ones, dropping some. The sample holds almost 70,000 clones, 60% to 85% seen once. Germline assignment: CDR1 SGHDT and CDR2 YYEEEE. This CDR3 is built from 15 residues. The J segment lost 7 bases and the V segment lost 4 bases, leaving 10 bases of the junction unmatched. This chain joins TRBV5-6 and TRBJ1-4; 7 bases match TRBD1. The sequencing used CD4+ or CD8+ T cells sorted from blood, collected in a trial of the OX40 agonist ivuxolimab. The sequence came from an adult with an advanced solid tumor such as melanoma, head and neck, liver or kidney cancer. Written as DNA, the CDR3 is TGTGCCAGCAGCGACCGTGGAGGGGGCGTTGAAAAACTGTTTTTT. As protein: CASSDRGGGVEKLFF.